Presented here are 2 T cell receptor beta chains from one specimen sequenced in a study of breast tumors, draining lymph nodes, adjacent tissues. One entry per CDR3 protein results from TCRdb running MiXCR on the multiplex PCR reads. The sample includes more than 10,000 distinct CDR3 sequences, 45% to 55% seen only once; the top ten take about two fifths. The specimen sequenced was tumor-adjacent breast tissue. These TCRs come from a female donor with breast cancer. Some clones in this sample may be carry-over from other donors' samples.

This clonotype was counted only a few times. A read error may be the cause here, since a much bigger clone is one base away. The J gene is TRBJ2-2, the V gene TRBV6-2 or TRBV6-3; D might be TRBD1 or TRBD2, each matching 5 bases. The CDR3 has 17 amino acids. Germline CDR1 reads MNHEY; CDR2 reads SVGEGT. The V gene lost 4 bases and the J gene lost 0 bases, with 15 bases spanning the gap. CDR3 region: CASSSSLGETNTGELFF. The CDR3 coding sequence is TGTGCCAGCAGTTCCTCGTTGGGGGAAACGAACACCGGGGAGCTGTTTTTT.

This chain links TRBV7-2 with TRBJ2-7; D uncertain. The germline V and J ends were trimmed by 5 bases and 2 bases, with 7 bases remaining between them. Germline-derived CDR1 and CDR2 are SGHTA and FQGNSA. The length of the CDR3 is 12 residues. DNA for the CDR3: TGTGCCAGCAGCCAGACCCCCTACGAGCAGTACTTC. Translation: CASSQTPYEQYF.